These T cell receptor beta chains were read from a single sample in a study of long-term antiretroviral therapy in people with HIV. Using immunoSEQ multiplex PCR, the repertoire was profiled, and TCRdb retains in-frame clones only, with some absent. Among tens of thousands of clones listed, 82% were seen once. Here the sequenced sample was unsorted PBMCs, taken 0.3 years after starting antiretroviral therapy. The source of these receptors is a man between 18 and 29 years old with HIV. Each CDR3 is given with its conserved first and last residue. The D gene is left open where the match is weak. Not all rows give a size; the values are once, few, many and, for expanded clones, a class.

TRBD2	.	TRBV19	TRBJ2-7	TGTGCCAGTAGCCCCGGGACTAGCGTCGCCTACGAGCAGTACTTC	CASSPGTSVAYEQYF
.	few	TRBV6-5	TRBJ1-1	TGTGCCAGCAGTACGAGACGGGACTCTGAAGCTTTCTTT	CASSTRRDSEAFF
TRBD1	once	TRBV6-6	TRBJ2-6	TGTGCCAGCAGCCCGGGACAGCACAACGTCCTGACTTTC	CASSPGQHNVLTF
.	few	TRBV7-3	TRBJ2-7	TGTGCCAGCAGCTCTGGTAGCGGAGGACCCTACGAGCAGTACTTC	CASSSGSGGPYEQYF
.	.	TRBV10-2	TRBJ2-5	TGCGCCAGCAGTGACGGGTACCAAGAGACCCAGTACTTC	CASSDGYQETQYF
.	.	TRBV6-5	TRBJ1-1	TGTGCCAGCAGTATTCATAACAGGAACACTGAAGCTTTCTTT	CASSIHNRNTEAFF
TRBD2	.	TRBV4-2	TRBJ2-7	TGTGCCAGCAGCCAAGAACTAGCGGGAAGTTCCTACGAGCAGTACTTC	CASSQELAGSSYEQYF
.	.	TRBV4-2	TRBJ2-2	TGTGCCAGCAGCCAAGATTCCGGACTGAACACCGGGGAGCTGTTTTTT	CASSQDSGLNTGELFF
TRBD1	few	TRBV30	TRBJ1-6	TGTGCCTGGTGGACAGGGGTTAATAATTCACCCCTCCACTTT	CAWWTGVNNSPLHF
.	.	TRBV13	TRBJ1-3	TGTGCCAGCAGCCTAAGGGGAAACACCATATATTTT	CASSLRGNTIYF
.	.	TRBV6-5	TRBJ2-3	TGTGCCAGCAGTTACTCGGGGTTCACAGATACGCAGTATTTT	CASSYSGFTDTQYF
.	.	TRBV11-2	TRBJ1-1	TGTGCCAGCAGCTTGAGGGCGACTGAAGCTTTCTTT	CASSLRATEAFF
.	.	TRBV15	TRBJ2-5	TGTGCCACCAGCAGAGACAGGGCAAGTTTGGAGACCCAGTACTTC	CATSRDRASLETQYF
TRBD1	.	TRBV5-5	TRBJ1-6	TGTGCCAGCAGCTTATCGACAGGGAATAATTCACCCCTCCACTTT	CASSLSTGNNSPLHF
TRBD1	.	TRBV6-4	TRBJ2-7	TGTGCCAGCAGTGAAATGGCAGGGGGCTACGAGCAGTACTTC	CASSEMAGGYEQYF
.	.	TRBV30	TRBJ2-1	TGTGCCTGGAGTTCGAGCTCCTACAATGAGCAGTTCTTC	CAWSSSSYNEQFF
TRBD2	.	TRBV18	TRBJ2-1	TGTGCCAGCTCACCACTAGCGGGGGGCTCCTACAATGAGCAGTTCTTC	CASSPLAGGSYNEQFF
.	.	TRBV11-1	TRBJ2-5	TGTGCCAGCAGCTTCCAAGAGACCCAGTACTTC	CASSFQETQYF
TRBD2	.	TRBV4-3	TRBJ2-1	TGCGCCAGCAGCCAAGATCTAGCGGGAGGCGGGTACAATGAGCAGTTCTTC	CASSQDLAGGGYNEQFF
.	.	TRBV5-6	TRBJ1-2	TGTGCCAGCAGCTTGGGTGGAGCGGTCCCCTATGGCTACACCTTC	CASSLGGAVPYGYTF
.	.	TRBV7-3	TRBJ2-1	TGTGCCAGCAGCTTAGGATGGGGCCCTTACAATGAGCAGTTCTTC	CASSLGWGPYNEQFF
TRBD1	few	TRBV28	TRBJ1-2	TGTGCCAGCAGTTCCACCGGGACAGGGCCCCTAGACTATGGCTACACCTTC	CASSSTGTGPLDYGYTF
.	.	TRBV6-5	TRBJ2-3	TGTGCCAGCAGCTCTGGGGGGTCAGATACGCAGTATTTT	CASSSGGSDTQYF
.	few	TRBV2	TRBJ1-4	TGTGCCAGCAGTGAAGAGGGACATGAAAAACTGTTTTTT	CASSEEGHEKLFF
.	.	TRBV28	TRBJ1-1	TGTGCCAGCAGTTTTGCGTGGGGATTGAACACTGAAGCTTTCTTT	CASSFAWGLNTEAFF
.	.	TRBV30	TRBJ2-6	TGTGCCTGGAGTGGGGGGCACATCCGATTCTCTGGGGCCAACGTCCTGACTTTC	CAWSGGHIRFSGANVLTF
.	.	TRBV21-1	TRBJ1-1	TGTGCCAGCAGCAAACCCCCGGGGCAAAACACTGAAGCTTTCTTT	CASSKPPGQNTEAFF
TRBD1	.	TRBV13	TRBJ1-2	TGTGCCAGCAGGGCGGATGAGGGACAGGATAACTATGGCTACACCTTC	CASRADEGQDNYGYTF
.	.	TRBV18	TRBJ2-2	TGTGCCAGCTCATCCACCGCGGGACCCCGTGGCGGGGAGCTGTTTTTT	CASSSTAGPRGGELFF
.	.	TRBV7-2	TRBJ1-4	TGTGCCAGCAGTCCTGGGAAAACAGGGCTTGAAAAACTGTTTTTT	CASSPGKTGLEKLFF
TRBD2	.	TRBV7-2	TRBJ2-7	TGTGCCAGCAGCTTAGTGGTTCTAGCGGCCTACGAGCAGTACTTC	CASSLVVLAAYEQYF
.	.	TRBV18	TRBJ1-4	TGTGCCAGCTCACCATCAGTGGGGCTGGTTGAAAAACTGTTTTTT	CASSPSVGLVEKLFF
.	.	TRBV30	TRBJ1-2	TGTGCCTGGAGTGTACTGGTAGGGGGGCTCAGTGGCTACACCTTC	CAWSVLVGGLSGYTF
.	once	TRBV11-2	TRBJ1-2	TGTGCCAGCAGTCCCCTCACAGGGAGATCTGGCTACACCTTC	CASSPLTGRSGYTF
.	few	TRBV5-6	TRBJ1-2	TGTGCCAGCAGCAGAGCTGCGGGCTACACCTTC	CASSRAAGYTF
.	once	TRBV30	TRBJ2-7	TGTGCCTGGACCCTTGCCGGGCTTCACGAGCAGTACTTC	CAWTLAGLHEQYF
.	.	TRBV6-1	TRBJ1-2	TGTGCCAGCAGTGAGGGAGCAGGGTGGAGTAACTATGGCTACACCTTC	CASSEGAGWSNYGYTF
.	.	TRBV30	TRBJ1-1	TGTGCCTGGACAAGGCAACCTGAAGCTTTCTTT	CAWTRQPEAFF
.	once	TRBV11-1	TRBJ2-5	TGTGCCAGCAGCTCCGACGGGAGACAAGAGACCCAGTACTTC	CASSSDGRQETQYF
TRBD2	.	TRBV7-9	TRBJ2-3	TGTGCCAGCAGCTTACGGACTAGCGGGAATAGAGATACGCAGTATTTT	CASSLRTSGNRDTQYF
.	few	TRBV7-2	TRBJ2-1	TGTGCCAGCAGCTTAGCGAGGGGTGGGGGCAATGAGCAGTTCTTC	CASSLARGGGNEQFF
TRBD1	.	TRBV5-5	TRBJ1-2	TGTGCCAGCAGCTCCCTGACAGGGGAAGGCTACACCTTC	CASSSLTGEGYTF
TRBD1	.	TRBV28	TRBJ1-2	TGTGCCAGCAGTTCTGGACAGGAGTGGGCCTATGGCTACACCTTC	CASSSGQEWAYGYTF
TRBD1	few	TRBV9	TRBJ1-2	TGTGCCAGCAGCGTAGGAGGACAGGGGTCGGATGGCTACACCTTC	CASSVGGQGSDGYTF
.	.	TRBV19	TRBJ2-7	TGTGCCAGTAGTATTAAAGAGGACAGCTACGAGCAGTACTTC	CASSIKEDSYEQYF
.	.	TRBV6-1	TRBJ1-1	TGTGCCAGCTTCGGGGGCGCCGGTTCAACTGAAGCTTTCTTT	CASFGGAGSTEAFF
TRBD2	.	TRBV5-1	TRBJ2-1	TGCGCCAGCAGGCCACTAGCGGGAGCATATGAGCAGTTCTTC	CASRPLAGAYEQFF
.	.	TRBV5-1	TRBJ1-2	TGCGCCAGCAGCTTACGATCGCCCTATGGCTACACCTTC	CASSLRSPYGYTF
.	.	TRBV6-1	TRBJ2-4	TGTGCCAGCAGTGACGCAGACCCCAGAACATTTCAGTACTTC	CASSDADPRTFQYF
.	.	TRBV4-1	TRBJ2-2	TGCGCCAGCAGCCCACTTGACCTCTATGGGACCGGGGAGCTGTTTTTT	CASSPLDLYGTGELFF
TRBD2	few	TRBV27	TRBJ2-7	TGTGCCAGCAGTTTAAGGCTAGCGGGGGTCGAGCAGTACTTC	CASSLRLAGVEQYF